The present entry profiles one TCR beta chain with its context. This clone showed up just a few times. The antigen it binds to is not known. No base quality values were provided; no much bigger clone lies one nucleotide off. Each donor gave one peripheral blood draw, approximately 110 mL on average, collected into heparinised tubes. A BD FACSAria II and a panel including CD45RO, CCR7, CD25, CD127, CD95 and CD27 were used to sort naive, central memory, regulatory and stem cell-like memory CD4+ T cells. Purity was above 98% for every sorted population. PBMCs were isolated immediately by Lymphoprep density gradient centrifugation and stained directly without culture. Samples were stained and sorted in pairs, with one healthy donor and one patient per experiment, so that batch effects were minimized. CDR1 SGDLS and CDR2 YYNGEE are derived from the germline V gene. The CDR3 runs 17 residues from the cysteine to the phenylalanine. Just the 51-base CDR3 DNA is kept, in frame starting at base 1. At the junction V is shortened by 3 bases and J by 5 bases; bases outside the gene matches: 8.

The entire amount of isolated RNA was reverse transcribed using the High Capacity cDNA Reverse Transcription Kit, so the sequenced TCRB transcripts were expressed ones. Deep immunoSEQ sequencing was applied to naive, central memory and regulatory T cell samples, giving an average of about 3.4 million total reads per sample. Sorted cells were lysed in RLT buffer, and RNA was extracted using DNase-treated RNeasy Micro or Mini kits according to cell number. Each cell subset was processed on its own to prevent cross-contamination, while patient and healthy donor samples were processed together. Using the immunoSEQ multiplex PCR, TCRB sequences were amplified from cDNA into 87-bp fragments spanning the CDR3 region. Sequencing of the amplicons was performed on the Illumina HiSeq platform. In the original analysis: PCR bias was corrected computationally using synthetic template baselines, and reads within Hamming distance 2 were collapsed, with unmergeable singletons discarded. By aligning reads against IMGT, V, D and J genes, CDR3 length, and insertions or deletions at six rearrangement sites were assigned. Clonotype counts were normalized to sorted cell number within each subset before computing true diversity and Gini coefficients with the tcR R package. Repertoire sharing was quantified using the overlap coefficient calculated on TCRB nucleotide sequences. As a proxy for the pre-selection repertoire, out-of-frame TCRB sequences from naive cells were analyzed. TCRdb re-hosts the immuneACCESS table, in-frame sequences only. Its copies lack some clones; in the studies checked, an unresolved V gene accounts for under half of them, and the cause for the rest is not known. The V and J calls and clone size come from that table; D and trimming were worked out from the DNA. For this sample there are 600,000 or so clones; over 10% appear just once. The ten largest clones add up to more than 0.09% of the sample.

The data were taken from a study of beta chain features in type 1 diabetes (dated by TCRdb to between 2018 and 2020). About the study as a whole: Mean age, gender distribution, total cell number and subset yield were not different between patients and healthy donors. The study compared the TCRB repertoires of sorted circulating CD4+ T cell subsets in recently diagnosed type 1 diabetes patients with those in matched healthy donors. A total of 85 million to 140 million sorted cells were examined across all samples, and a strong correlation was observed between cell number per subset and RNA yield. Regulatory and stem cell-like memory subsets were isolated from only 8 patients and roughly eight healthy donors, whereas naive and central memory subsets came from all 30 or so donors. Summary of the overall study and its limitations: In all four CD4+ subsets, TCRB CDR3 length was moderately but significantly shorter in type 1 diabetes patients. Shorter templates might be favored by PCR, yet because patient and control samples were amplified and corrected together, any such skew would affect both groups equally. The naive, central memory and regulatory TCRB repertoires appeared to resemble one another more closely among patients than among healthy donors. Because small numbers of individuals were included in the HLA sub-analyses, any influence of HLA type on TCRB rearrangement was left unresolved. At VDJ recombination sites, type 1 diabetes patients had fewer insertions and more deleted nucleotides, which implies abnormalities in thymic rearrangement. Because cDNA was sequenced instead of genomic DNA, highly expressing activated cells could be over-represented, though the groups showed no difference in activation or CD3 levels.

Input material: naive CD4+ T cells from blood. What this sample's cell subset or site label stands for: true naive CD4+ T cells. This chain is built from TRBV9 and TRBJ2-3; the junction holds 14 bases that match TRBD2. The receptor was isolated from a man between 25 and 39 years old with type 1 diabetes. The DNA sequence reads TGTGCCAGCAGCGCCCGACTAGCGGGGGGGCGGGAAGATACGCAGTATTTT. Its coded protein is CASSARLAGGREDTQYF. Where the CDR3 stops, the reference TRBV9 and TRBJ2-3 genes take over; the full variable domain is DSGVTQTPKHLITATGQRVTLRCSPRSGDLSVYWYQQSLDQGLQFLIQYYNGEERAKGNILERFSAQQFPDLHSELNLSSLELGDSALYFCASSARLAGGREDTQYFGPGTRLTVL.